This entry concerns a single T cell receptor beta chain. With the 5' RACE reads reprocessed, TCRdb shows one record per CDR3 protein and no DNA. Its listing shows over 120,000 distinct CDR3 sequences. The sample is drawn from a study of monozygotic twins with inflammatory bowel disease. The germline V gene encodes CDR1 MNHEY and CDR2 SVGAGI. This CDR3 has 16 residues. The receptor comes from a human donor with ulcerative colitis or Crohn's disease, or a healthy co-twin of an affected twin (not recorded which). Sequencing input: blood. The chain joins TRBV6-5 to TRBJ1-2; the D call of TRBD1 rests on TCRdb alone, since no DNA is present to check it. CDR3 loop: CASSFWPRTEHYGYTF.